The T cell receptor beta chain under discussion was sequenced for a study of shared clonotypes between healthy human individuals. Overall study findings and caveats: Donor scarcity curtailed the genetic and exposure-history diversity represented herein. Non-shared clonotypes showed lower generation probabilities than clonotypes common to all four donors.

The data were produced by immunoSEQ multiplex PCR, yet TCRdb's version contains in-frame clones alone and is incomplete. The sample lists roughly 2.5 million clones, around 94% occurring once. Note on this clone: As yet, its antigen is unknown.

Trimming shortened V by 5 bases and J by 4 bases, and 10 bases separated the two germline ends. Per the germline V gene, CDR1 is MDHEN and CDR2 is SYDVKM. The CDR3 loop spans 13 amino acids. The chain combines TRBV28 with TRBJ2-3; unclear D gene. This receptor was taken from a man aged 18 to 29 in good health. What was sequenced was naive CD4+ T cells sorted from blood. Indicated subset: CD45RA+ positively selected. The CDR3 bases are TGTGCCAGCAGTATCGGGTCCTCAGATACGCAGTATTTT. Translating it yields CASSIGSSDTQYF.